There are many counts of the clone carrying this TCR beta chain. Its antigen is currently unknown. TCRdb re-clonotyped the PCR reads via MiXCR. Of 25,000 to 35,000 clones in the sample, roughly 19% were seen once. Until they underwent thyroid surgery, no patient had received any treatment. There are 16 residues in the CDR3. Germline V lookup: CDR1 KGHSH, CDR2 LQKENI. Trimming took off 3 bases at V and 0 bases at J, with 12 bases between the two ends. The sample is drawn from a study of metastatic and nonmetastatic thyroid tumors. Overall study: Across blood and tumor or nodule tissue, repertoires from malignant and benign thyroid patients were compared with one another.

Whole-study findings and limits: Reportedly, malignant thyroid tumors had significantly higher TCR beta diversity than benign nodules, in blood and tumor.

This sequence originates from a female donor with papillary thyroid cancer or a benign thyroid nodule (not recorded which). Some clones in this sample may be carry-over from other donors' samples. The chain carries TRBV18 and TRBJ1-3, with a tentative D call TRBD1 (6 bases). Specimen: blood. Here the CDR3 DNA reads TGTGCCAGCTCACCTCGCCAGACAGGCTCTGGAAACACCATATATTTT. Its translation: CASSPRQTGSGNTIYF.